This T cell receptor beta chain originates from a study of identical twins. Findings and caveats of the study: For monozygotic twins, models underestimated out-of-frame TCR alpha sharing. Fewer insertions characterized abundant cord blood beta clonotypes, whereas memory repertoires showed none.

The authors used template switching to add a universal primer site and gave cDNA unique molecular identifiers. TCRdb re-derived calls from the 5' RACE reads in MiXCR, one entry per CDR3 protein. The sample has some 600,000 distinct CDR3 sequences; 7% to 7.5% are singletons. V shed 5 bases and J 5 bases; nucleotides not matched to a gene: 8. Germline V gene data show CDR1 as SNHLY and CDR2 as FYNNEI. The CDR3 contains 15 residues. Regarding this clonotype: Its antigen remains unknown.

No donor was unhealthy or non-Caucasian. The sample also formed part of further work on yellow fever vaccine responses in identical twins.

The clonotype was recovered from a woman aged 18-35 years in good health. The sequenced material came from PBMCs. The rearrangement joins TRBV2 to TRBJ2-5, with 10 bases fitting TRBD1. This CDR3 reads CASSSQTGGMETQYF. The CDR3 DNA reads as TGTGCCAGCAGTAGCCAGACAGGGGGCATGGAGACCCAGTACTTC.